This entry describes one TCR beta chain. The clone's antigen remains unknown. Per-nucleotide qualities are absent, and no much larger clonotype sits a single base away. The CDR3 regions of human TCRbeta chains were subjected to immunosequencing. The authors processed their data as follows. Repertoire TCRs were checked for matches against a reference library of SARS-CoV-2-specific TCRs that had been generated using the MIRA antigen-specificity platform. Breadth was defined as the fraction of unique TCRs that were SARS-CoV-2-associated. Depth was defined as the fraction of total T cells that were SARS-CoV-2-associated. Using the MIRA data, every spike-specific TCR was mapped to the spike region that the TCR reacted to and assigned to either a CD4 or a CD8 class. Log10-transformed breadth and depth values were compared by one-way ANOVA with Sidak's multiple comparisons tests. TCRdb obtained this table from immuneACCESS and retained in-frame rearrangements with V and J assigned. These tables miss some clones; where compared with another copy, unresolved V genes account for less than half of the shortfall, and the remainder is unexplained. The V and J calls and clone size were taken over from that table, and D and trimming were inferred from the DNA. In this sample the table shows some 70,000 clones, 82% of which occur a single time. The top ten clones comprise roughly 5% of the sample.

This sample's time point label indicates: baseline before first vaccination. Vaccinee samples came from UK trials COV001 and COV002, including a single-blind randomized controlled phase 2/3 trial of AZD1222 (ChAdOx1 nCoV-19) in healthy adults. For TCRbeta chain sequencing, PBMC samples from trial participants were taken at day 0 and at day 28 after the second dose. The sample is drawn from a study of T cell responses to AZD1222 COVID-19 vaccine (dated by TCRdb to the early 2020s). Looking at the study overall: AZD1222 recipients with second doses at about 4 weeks or about 12 weeks were pooled, because spike-specific TCR depth and breadth did not differ between schedules. A total of 233 trial participants underwent TCR sequencing, of whom about 200 had received two doses of AZD1222 and 26 had received two doses of the MenACWY control vaccine. Trial participants were enrolled into age subgroups of 18-55, 56-69 and 70-plus years, which contained about 150, 28 and 57 TCR-sequenced participants, respectively. General findings and caveats noted by the study authors: Because no day 14 peak-response samples were available, the repertoires could be characterized only after the peak T cell response. In the small 56-69-year group, the increase in depth fell short of significance, most likely because of low power. After two AZD1222 doses, spike-specific TCR breadth and depth were significantly higher than at day 0 and than in MenACWY recipients. CD4 TCRs associated with the vaccine covered the entire spike protein, and the dominant responses were in regions 160-218 and 743-854. Participants were mostly white British and included more females than males, and it was suggested by the authors that clonal diversity may have been underestimated. Reportedly, almost half of the unique spike-specific TCRs recognized epitopes lying outside the regions that are mutated in the B.1.351 and B.1.1.7 variants. Only six AZD1222 recipients were SARS-CoV-2 seropositive at baseline, limiting conclusions about previously exposed vaccinees.

The CDR3 starts with the cysteine, ends with the phenylalanine, and has 15 residues. Only the CDR3 DNA is retained, 45 bases long and in frame from the first base. CDR1 WNHNN and CDR2 SYGVQD were looked up in the germline V gene (reference sequence). The V end loses 0 bases and the J end loses 2 bases, and a stretch of 10 bases separates them. This receptor was identified in an adult in good health. This material consisted of peripheral blood, taken on day 0 of AZD1222 vaccination. The chain uses TRBV10-1 and TRBJ2-5; the D region is possibly TRBD1 or TRBD2, each matching across 5 bases. At the DNA level, the sequence is TGCGCCAGCAGTGAGTCGGGGGACCTACAAGAGACCCAGTACTTC. It encodes CASSESGDLQETQYF.